This TCR beta chain was found in a study of T cell responses to AZD1222 COVID-19 vaccine. Profiled with immunoSEQ multiplex PCR; TCRdb holds only in-frame clones, not every one. Of under 80,000 clones listed, 81% were seen once; the top ten hold 26%. Concerning this clone itself: The antigen is undetermined.

CDR1 and CDR2 from the germline V gene are LNHNV and YYDKDF (reference sequence). Trimming pared 1 base from V and 2 bases from J, leaving 9 bases between. This CDR3 comprises 15 residues. Study-level results: At baseline, seropositivity was found in only a handful of AZD1222 recipients. There were mostly white British donors and more females than males, and clonal diversity was possibly underestimated. Vaccine-related CD4 TCRs covered spike, predominating at 160-218 and 743-854. Spike-specific TCR breadth rose after two AZD1222 doses, and depth rose as well.

J is TRBJ1-5 and V is TRBV15; no reliable D call. Source: peripheral blood, taken 28 days after the second AZD1222 dose. The receptor was derived from an adult who received the AZD1222 COVID-19 vaccine. CDR3 region: CATSRARQGNQPQHF. The CDR3 bases are TGTGCCACCAGCAGAGCGAGGCAGGGCAATCAGCCCCAGCATTTT.